Below are 21 T cell receptor beta chains sequenced from a single sample in a study of blood T cell repertoires in COVID-19. Clones were sequenced by immunoSEQ multiplex PCR, and TCRdb holds only the in-frame ones, with some missing. Of about 200,000 clones listed, approximately 82% are singletons. Sequencing was carried out using peripheral blood. The receptors shown here come from a human donor with acute or convalescent COVID-19. The donor label of this sample is uncertain.

The chain couples TRBV6-4 to TRBJ2-3; TRBD2 is a possible D gene (6 bases). Germline CDR1 is MRHNA and CDR2 is SNTAGT. Deletions cut 0 bases from V and 12 bases from J, with 13 bases between. The length of the CDR3 is 13 residues. CDR3 coding DNA: TGTGCCAGCAGTGACTCGACGGGACTCCGTCAGTATTTT. Protein sequence: CASSDSTGLRQYF.

The gene calls are TRBV9 and TRBJ2-3; unclear D gene. Germline V CDR1 and CDR2: SGDLS, YYNGEE. V was shortened by 3 bases and J by 5 bases, with 19 bases between the two germline ends. The CDR3 has 16 amino acids. The CDR3 nucleotides read TGTGCCAGCAGCGCGCAGGCCCTCTTACAGTTAGATACGCAGTATTTT. Translated, it gives CASSAQALLQLDTQYF.

J is TRBJ2-1 and V is TRBV4-3; the D gene is possibly TRBD2 (5 bases). The CDR3 extends over 15 amino acids. V gave up 4 bases and J gave up 3 bases, with 13 bases separating them. Germline V gives CDR1 LGHNA, CDR2 YSLEER. The CDR3 protein is CASSPRGLLYNEQFF. Written as DNA, the CDR3 is TGCGCCAGCAGCCCGAGAGGGCTACTCTACAATGAGCAGTTCTTC.

J is TRBJ1-5 and V is TRBV29-1; no firm D call. The germline V gene encodes CDR1 SQVTM and CDR2 ANQGSEA. The CDR3 totals 12 residues. V dropped 4 bases and J dropped 4 bases, with 8 bases sitting between them. The CDR3 sequence is CSVGGTNQPQHF. CDR3 coding DNA: TGCAGCGTTGGTGGCACGAATCAGCCCCAGCATTTT.

This chain connects TRBV2 to TRBJ1-6; possibly TRBD1 for D (5 bases). The CDR3 runs 15 residues. The V gene lost 6 bases and the J gene lost 6 bases, with 15 bases spanning the gap. Germline assignment: CDR1 SNHLY and CDR2 FYNNEI. CDR3 in amino acids: CASSSAGLSNSPLHF. CDR3 DNA sequence: TGTGCCAGCAGCTCCGCGGGACTCTCTAATTCACCCCTCCACTTT. The full variable domain, its missing parts supplied by reference TRBV2 and TRBJ1-6, is EPEVTQTPSHQVTQMGQEVILRCVPISNHLYFYWYRQILGQKVEFLVSFYNNEISEKSEIFDDQFSVERPDGSNFTLKIRSTKLEDSAMYFCASSSAGLSNSPLHFGNGTRLTVT.

This clone was seen only once. This chain joins TRBV18 and TRBJ2-7; no reliable D call. The germline gives CDR1 KGHSH, CDR2 LQKENI. This CDR3 region has 13 residues. V lost 0 bases, J lost 8 bases, and 11 bases lay in between. The chain's CDR3 is CASSPPQAIQQYF. The DNA of the CDR3 is TGTGCCAGCTCACCACCGCAAGCGATCCAGCAGTACTTC.

The chain combines TRBV7-6 with TRBJ2-1; 7 bases are shared with TRBD2. The CDR3 runs 17 residues. J lost 0 bases, V lost 5 bases, and 10 bases had no gene match. From germline, CDR1 is SGHVS and CDR2 FNYEAQ. The CDR3 DNA reads TGTGCCAGCAGCCCCCGGGGGGTGTCTTCCTCCTACAATGAGCAGTTCTTC. This sequence encodes CASSPRGVSSSYNEQFF.

The rearrangement joins TRBV19 to TRBJ2-3, with D possibly being TRBD1 (6 bases). Trimming cost V 3 bases and J 1 base, with 14 bases left between them. Per the germline V gene, CDR1 is LNHDA and CDR2 is SQIVND (reference sequence). This CDR3 comprises 16 residues. The CDR3 DNA reads as TGTGCCAGTAGTATTAACGAGGCAGGGGGCACAGATACGCAGTATTTT. Its translation is CASSINEAGGTDTQYF.

There are a few counts of this clone. The gene calls are TRBV29-1 and TRBJ2-7; no definite D call. Trimming shortened V by 1 base and J by 2 bases, and 9 bases separated the two germline ends. The CDR3 runs 13 residues. The germline gives CDR1 SQVTM, CDR2 ANQGSEA. CDR3 nucleotide sequence: TGCAGCGTTGAAGTAGGCGGTCCCTACGAGCAGTACTTC. It translates to CSVEVGGPYEQYF.

This chain joins TRBV2 and TRBJ2-2; 8 bases are a match to TRBD2. The CDR3 runs to 17 residues. V trimming: 6 bases; J trimming: 0 bases; junction bases outside the gene matches: 9. CDR1 and CDR2 (germline): SNHLY, FYNNEI. CDR3 in DNA: TGTGCCAGCAGCCGGGGGGGGTCATACACGAACACCGGGGAGCTGTTTTTT. It translates to CASSRGGSYTNTGELFF.

The genes are TRBV5-6 and TRBJ1-2, with unresolved D. The germline gives CDR1 SGHDT, CDR2 YYEEEE. The V and J ends lost 0 bases and 3 bases respectively, with 12 bases between them. The CDR3 consists of 15 residues. CDR3 residues: CASSLGTALHYGYTF. CDR3 nucleotides: TGTGCCAGCAGCTTGGGAACAGCCCTTCACTATGGCTACACCTTC. The full variable domain, with the rest looked up from reference TRBV5-6 and TRBJ1-2, is DAGVTQSPTHLIKTRGQQVTLRCSPKSGHDTVSWYQQALGQGPQFIFQYYEEEERQRGNFPDRFSGHQFPNYSSELNVNALLLGDSALYLCASSLGTALHYGYTFGSGTRLTVV.

The V gene is TRBV5-1, the J gene TRBJ2-3; D is undetermined. Trimming pared 0 bases from V and 6 bases from J, leaving 5 bases between. Germline values: CDR1 SGHRS, CDR2 YFSETQ. The length of the CDR3 is 12 residues. CDR3 protein: CASSLVLDTQYF. For the CDR3, the DNA is TGCGCCAGCAGCTTGGTACTGGATACGCAGTATTTT.

V usage is TRBV18 and J usage is TRBJ1-2, with D perhaps matching TRBD1 (6 bases). The CDR3 runs 13 residues. Germline values: CDR1 KGHSH, CDR2 LQKENI. V shed 2 bases and J shed 8 bases, with 12 bases lying between them. DNA for the CDR3: TGTGCCAGCTCACCAGGCTACAGGGAGGGCTACACCTTC. Amino acid sequence: CASSPGYREGYTF. Complete variable domain (other parts from reference TRBV18 and TRBJ1-2): NAGVMQNPRHLVRRRGQEARLRCSPMKGHSHVYWYRQLPEEGLKFMVYLQKENIIDESGMPKERFSAEFPKEGPSILRIQQVVRGDSAAYFCASSPGYREGYTFGSGTRLTVV.

J is TRBJ2-1 and V is TRBV6-2 or TRBV6-3; weak D call: TRBD2 (5 bases). The CDR3 runs 16 residues. V was pared by 0 bases and J by 7 bases, with 16 bases between. From germline, CDR1 is MNHEY and CDR2 SVGEGT. For the CDR3, the DNA is TGTGCCAGCAGTTACTCGATTCGGACTCCAAGGAATGAGCAGTTCTTC. This encodes CASSYSIRTPRNEQFF.

This chain connects TRBV6-5 to TRBJ1-5; no reliable D call. CDR3 size: 15 residues. V was trimmed by 8 bases and J by 0 bases, leaving 14 bases between them. Germline-derived CDR1 and CDR2 are MNHEY and SVGAGI. This chain's CDR3 is CASEGSGISNQPQHF. CDR3 DNA sequence: TGTGCCAGCGAAGGGTCGGGAATTAGCAATCAGCCCCAGCATTTT.

V and J are TRBV7-8 and TRBJ1-1; TRBD1 matches at 11 bases. The V gene's germline CDR1 is SGHVS and CDR2 FQNEAQ. With V trimmed by 4 bases and J by 10 bases, 5 bases remained unmatched. The CDR3 runs to 13 residues. CDR3 in amino acids: CASSSGQGEGAFF. The CDR3 DNA reads as TGTGCCAGCAGCTCGGGACAGGGGGAAGGAGCTTTCTTT.

V usage is TRBV6-4 and J usage is TRBJ1-1; 7 bases align to TRBD1. Germline lookup yields CDR1 MRHNA and CDR2 SNTAGT. The CDR3 has 13 amino acids. V dropped 3 bases and J dropped 4; count of bases not matched to a gene: 2. CDR3 DNA: TGTGCCAGCAGTGATAACAGGGGCACTGAAGCTTTCTTT. It yields the protein CASSDNRGTEAFF.

The rearrangement uses TRBV14 and TRBJ2-7; 7 nucleotides match TRBD2. CDR3 length equals 16 residues. Germline CDR1 is SGHDN and CDR2 is FVKESK. Germline trimming cut 0 bases from V and 4 bases from J; bases unmatched to any gene: 9. The CDR3 sequence is CASSQDMGGYPYEQYF. CDR3 nucleotides: TGTGCCAGCAGCCAAGACATGGGAGGGTACCCTTACGAGCAGTACTTC.

In its sample, this clone was seen once. The chain links TRBV28 to TRBJ2-3; 7 bases match TRBD2. The CDR3 runs 15 residues. Trimming removed 7 bases from V and 5 bases from J; junction bases left unmatched: 12. Germline V gene data show CDR1 as MDHEN and CDR2 as SYDVKM. CDR3 sequence (DNA): TGTGCCAGCACCCCTGCGGGGGTCAGTGGAGATACGCAGTATTTT. This codes for CASTPAGVSGDTQYF.

The J gene is TRBJ2-2, the V gene TRBV29-1, with TRBD1 matching over 7 bases. Per the germline V gene, CDR1 is SQVTM and CDR2 is ANQGSEA. The CDR3 contains 14 residues. V dropped 5 bases and J dropped 0; count of bases not matched to a gene: 3. CDR3 protein: CSVSQGANTGELFF. Here the CDR3 DNA reads TGCAGCGTTTCTCAGGGGGCGAACACCGGGGAGCTGTTTTTT.

The chain recombines TRBV5-1 with TRBJ1-4, with 8 nucleotides matching TRBD1. CDR1 and CDR2 (germline): SGHRS, YFSETQ. The CDR3 runs 16 residues. The ends lost 3 bases at V and 3 bases at J; junction bases unmatched: 7. CDR3 DNA: TGCGCCAGCAGCTGGCAGGGGGCTGGGGCTAATGAAAAACTGTTTTTT. Its translation: CASSWQGAGANEKLFF.